These T cell receptor beta chains were read from a single sample in a study of blood T cell repertoires in COVID-19. Sequencing was performed with immunoSEQ multiplex PCR; in TCRdb, only in-frame clones are kept and a portion is missing. Of around 350,000 clones in the sample, about 88% are singletons; the top ten hold approximately 2.9%. Sequenced input: peripheral blood. These TCRs come from a human donor in a cohort sampled during active COVID-19. Each CDR3 is given with its conserved first and last residue. The order of the fields is V gene, J gene, clone size, D gene, CDR3 protein, CDR3 DNA. A D gene is named only where the DNA matches it firmly. Clone size, where shown, is once, few, many, or a class for clones that have expanded.

v_call: TRBV28; j_call: TRBJ1-5; clone_size: .; d_call: .; cdr3_aa: CASSSPNQPQHF; cdr3_nt: TGTGCCAGCAGCTCCCCCAATCAGCCCCAGCATTTT
v_call: TRBV27; j_call: TRBJ2-2; clone_size: .; d_call: .; cdr3_aa: CASSLSPGWAGELFF; cdr3_nt: TGTGCCAGCAGTTTATCGCCAGGGTGGGCCGGGGAGCTGTTTTTT
v_call: TRBV7-3; j_call: TRBJ2-5; clone_size: once; d_call: TRBD1; cdr3_aa: CASSSDRGETQYF; cdr3_nt: TGTGCCAGCAGCTCGGACAGGGGTGAGACCCAGTACTTC
v_call: TRBV28; j_call: TRBJ2-2; clone_size: .; d_call: .; cdr3_aa: CASRQGLGGGELFF; cdr3_nt: TGTGCCAGCCGGCAGGGCCTGGGAGGCGGGGAGCTGTTTTTT
v_call: TRBV19; j_call: TRBJ1-3; clone_size: .; d_call: TRBD1; cdr3_aa: CASRNTGTGTGNTIYF; cdr3_nt: TGTGCCAGTAGAAACACCGGGACAGGGACTGGAAACACCATATATTTT
v_call: TRBV9; j_call: TRBJ1-2; clone_size: .; d_call: .; cdr3_aa: CASSVPIDGVDYGYTF; cdr3_nt: TGTGCCAGCAGCGTGCCAATCGACGGGGTAGACTATGGCTACACCTTC
v_call: TRBV2; j_call: TRBJ1-1; clone_size: .; d_call: TRBD1; cdr3_aa: CASSEGARGKAEAFF; cdr3_nt: TGTGCCAGCAGTGAAGGGGCCAGGGGGAAGGCTGAAGCTTTCTTT
v_call: TRBV4-1; j_call: TRBJ1-3; clone_size: once; d_call: TRBD1; cdr3_aa: CASSQVPGGGWDTIYF; cdr3_nt: TGCGCCAGCAGCCAAGTTCCAGGGGGCGGGTGGGACACCATATATTTT
v_call: TRBV24-1; j_call: TRBJ1-1; clone_size: .; d_call: TRBD1; cdr3_aa: CATTGQGETEAFF; cdr3_nt: TGTGCCACCACCGGACAGGGAGAAACTGAAGCTTTCTTT
v_call: TRBV13; j_call: TRBJ1-1; clone_size: .; d_call: .; cdr3_aa: CASSLQGNTEAFF; cdr3_nt: TGTGCCAGCAGCCTACAGGGAAACACTGAAGCTTTCTTT
v_call: TRBV30; j_call: TRBJ1-5; clone_size: .; d_call: .; cdr3_aa: CAWSPGREQPQHF; cdr3_nt: TGTGCCTGGAGTCCCGGACGGGAACAGCCCCAGCATTTT
v_call: TRBV9; j_call: TRBJ2-5; clone_size: .; d_call: TRBD2; cdr3_aa: CASSVVSGGRETQYF; cdr3_nt: TGTGCCAGCAGCGTAGTAAGCGGGGGGAGGGAGACCCAGTACTTC